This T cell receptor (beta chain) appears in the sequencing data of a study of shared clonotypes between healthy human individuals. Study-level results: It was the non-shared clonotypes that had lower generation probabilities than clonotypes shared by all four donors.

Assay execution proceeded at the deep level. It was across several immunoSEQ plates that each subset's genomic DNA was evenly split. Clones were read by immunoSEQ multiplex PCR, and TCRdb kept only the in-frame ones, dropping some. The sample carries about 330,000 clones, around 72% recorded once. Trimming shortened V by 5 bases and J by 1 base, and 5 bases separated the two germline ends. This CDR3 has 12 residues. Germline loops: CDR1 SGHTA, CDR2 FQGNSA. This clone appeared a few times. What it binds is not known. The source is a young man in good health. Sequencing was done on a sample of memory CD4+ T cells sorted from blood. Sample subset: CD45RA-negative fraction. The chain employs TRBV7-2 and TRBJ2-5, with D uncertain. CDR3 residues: CASSGIQETQYF. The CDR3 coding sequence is TGTGCCAGCAGCGGGATCCAAGAGACCCAGTACTTC.